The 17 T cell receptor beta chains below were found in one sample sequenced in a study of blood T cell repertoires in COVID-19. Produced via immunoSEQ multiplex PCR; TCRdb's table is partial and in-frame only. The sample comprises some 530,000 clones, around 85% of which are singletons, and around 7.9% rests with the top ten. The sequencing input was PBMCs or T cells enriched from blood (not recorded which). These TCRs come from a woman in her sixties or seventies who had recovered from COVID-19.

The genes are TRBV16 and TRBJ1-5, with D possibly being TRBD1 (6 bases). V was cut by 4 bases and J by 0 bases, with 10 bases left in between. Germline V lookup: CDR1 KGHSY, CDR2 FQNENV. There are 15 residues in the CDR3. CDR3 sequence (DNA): TGTGCCAGCAGCCTAGGGACAAGTAGCAATCAGCCCCAGCATTTT. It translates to CASSLGTSSNQPQHF.

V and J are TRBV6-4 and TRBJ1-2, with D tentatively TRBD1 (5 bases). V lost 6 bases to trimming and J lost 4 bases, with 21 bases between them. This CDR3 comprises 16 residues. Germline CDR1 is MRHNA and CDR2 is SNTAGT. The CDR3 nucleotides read TGTGCCAGCAGCCCCCCCGACAGCCTTGGGGCCTATGGCTACACCTTC. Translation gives CASSPPDSLGAYGYTF.

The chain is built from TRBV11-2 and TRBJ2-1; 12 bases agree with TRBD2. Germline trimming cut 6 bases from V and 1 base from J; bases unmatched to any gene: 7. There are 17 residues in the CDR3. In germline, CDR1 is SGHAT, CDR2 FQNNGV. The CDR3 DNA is TGTGCCAGCAGTCCTAGCGGGGGGGCTGGGTCCTACAATGAGCAGTTCTTC. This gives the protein CASSPSGGAGSYNEQFF.

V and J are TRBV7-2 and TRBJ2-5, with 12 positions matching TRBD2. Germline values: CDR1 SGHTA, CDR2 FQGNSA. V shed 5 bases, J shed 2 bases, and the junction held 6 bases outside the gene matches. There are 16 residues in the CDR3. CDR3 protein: CASSQRTSGVQETQYF. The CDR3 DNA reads TGTGCCAGCAGCCAGCGGACTAGCGGGGTTCAAGAGACCCAGTACTTC.

The CDR3 DNA reads TGTGCCAGCACCCGAACGGGGGGGCTAGAGACCCAGTACTTC. The encoded protein is CASTRTGGLETQYF. The gene calls are TRBV6-5 and TRBJ2-5; TRBD2 agrees at 8 bases. The junction had 8 bases not matched to a gene; V was cut back by 7 bases and J by 4 bases. Looked up from germline, CDR1 is MNHEY and CDR2 is SVGAGI. There are 14 residues in the CDR3.

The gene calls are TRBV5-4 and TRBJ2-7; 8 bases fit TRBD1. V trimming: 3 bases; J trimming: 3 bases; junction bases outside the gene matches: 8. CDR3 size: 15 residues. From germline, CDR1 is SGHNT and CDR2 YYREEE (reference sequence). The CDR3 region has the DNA TGTGCCAGCAGCTCCCGGACAGGGCCCTTCTACGAGCAGTACTTC. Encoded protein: CASSSRTGPFYEQYF.

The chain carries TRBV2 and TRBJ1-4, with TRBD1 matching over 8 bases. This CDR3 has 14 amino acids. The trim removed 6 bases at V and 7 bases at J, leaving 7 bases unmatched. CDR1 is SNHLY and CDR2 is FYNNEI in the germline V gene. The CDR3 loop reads CASSQDRAGEKLFF. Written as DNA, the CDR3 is TGTGCCAGCAGCCAGGACAGGGCGGGTGAAAAACTGTTTTTT.

The CDR3 DNA is TGTGCCAGCTCACCAAGCATACAGGGTAGGGATACGCAGTATTTT. Translation gives CASSPSIQGRDTQYF. This sequence joins TRBV18 and TRBJ2-3; maybe TRBD1 (6 bases). Germline-derived CDR1 and CDR2 are KGHSH and LQKENI. This CDR3 spans 15 amino acids. V lost 2 bases and J lost 6, with 15 bases in between.

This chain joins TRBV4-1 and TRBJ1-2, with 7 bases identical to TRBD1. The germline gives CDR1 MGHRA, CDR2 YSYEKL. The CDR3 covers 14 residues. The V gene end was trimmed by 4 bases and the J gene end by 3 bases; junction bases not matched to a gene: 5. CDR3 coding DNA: TGCGCCAGCAGCCCCCAGGGGGGTCACTATGGCTACACCTTC. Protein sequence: CASSPQGGHYGYTF.

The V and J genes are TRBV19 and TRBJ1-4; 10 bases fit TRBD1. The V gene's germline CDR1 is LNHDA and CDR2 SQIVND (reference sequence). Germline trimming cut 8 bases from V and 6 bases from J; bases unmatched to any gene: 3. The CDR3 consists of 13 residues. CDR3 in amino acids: CASRGTGDEKLFF. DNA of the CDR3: TGTGCCAGTCGCGGGACAGGGGATGAAAAACTGTTTTTT. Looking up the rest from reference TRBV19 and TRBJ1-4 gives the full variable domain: DGGITQSPKYLFRKEGQNVTLSCEQNLNHDAMYWYRQDPGQGLRLIYYSQIVNDFQKGDIAEGYSVSREKKESFPLTVTSAQKNPTAFYLCASRGTGDEKLFFGSGTQLSVL.

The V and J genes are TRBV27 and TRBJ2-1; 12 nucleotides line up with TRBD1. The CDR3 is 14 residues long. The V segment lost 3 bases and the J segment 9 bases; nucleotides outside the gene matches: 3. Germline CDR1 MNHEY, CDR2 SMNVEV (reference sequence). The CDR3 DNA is TGTGCCAGCAGTTTGGGGACAGGGGGCACTGAGCAGTTCTTC. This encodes CASSLGTGGTEQFF.

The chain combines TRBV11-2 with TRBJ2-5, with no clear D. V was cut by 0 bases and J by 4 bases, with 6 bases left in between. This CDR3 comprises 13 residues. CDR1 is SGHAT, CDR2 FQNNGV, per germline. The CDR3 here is CASSLERLETQYF. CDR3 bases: TGTGCCAGCAGCTTAGAGCGATTAGAGACCCAGTACTTC. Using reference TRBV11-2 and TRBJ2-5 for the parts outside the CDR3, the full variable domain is EAGVAQSPRYKIIEKRQSVAFWCNPISGHATLYWYQQILGQGPKLLIQFQNNGVVDDSQLPKDRFSAERLKGVDSTLKIQPAKLEDSAVYLCASSLERLETQYFGPGTRLLVL.

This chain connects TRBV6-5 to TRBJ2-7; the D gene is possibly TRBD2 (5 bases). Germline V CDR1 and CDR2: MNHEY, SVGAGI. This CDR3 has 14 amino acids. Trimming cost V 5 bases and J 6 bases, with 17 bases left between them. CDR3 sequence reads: CASSPHSGKSEQYF. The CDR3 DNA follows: TGTGCCAGCAGTCCCCATTCCGGGAAGAGCGAGCAGTACTTC.

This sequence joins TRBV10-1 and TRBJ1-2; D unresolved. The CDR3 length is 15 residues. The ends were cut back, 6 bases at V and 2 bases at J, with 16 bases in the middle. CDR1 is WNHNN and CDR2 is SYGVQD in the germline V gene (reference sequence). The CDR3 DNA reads TGCGCCAGCAGCCCCGGGCCGGGGAGGAACTATGGCTACACCTTC. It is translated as CASSPGPGRNYGYTF.

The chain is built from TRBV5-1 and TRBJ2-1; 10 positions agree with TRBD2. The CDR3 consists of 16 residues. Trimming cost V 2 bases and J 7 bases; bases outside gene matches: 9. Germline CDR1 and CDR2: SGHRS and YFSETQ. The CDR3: CASSFAPSGGGNEQFF. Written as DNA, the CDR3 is TGCGCCAGCAGCTTCGCCCCTAGCGGGGGCGGGAATGAGCAGTTCTTC.

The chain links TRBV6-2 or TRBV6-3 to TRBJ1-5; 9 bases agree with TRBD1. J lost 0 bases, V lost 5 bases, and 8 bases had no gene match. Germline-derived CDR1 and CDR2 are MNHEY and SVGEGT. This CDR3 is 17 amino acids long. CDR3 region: CASSPWTGAPSNQPQHF. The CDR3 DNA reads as TGTGCCAGCAGTCCGTGGACAGGGGCCCCTAGCAATCAGCCCCAGCATTTT.

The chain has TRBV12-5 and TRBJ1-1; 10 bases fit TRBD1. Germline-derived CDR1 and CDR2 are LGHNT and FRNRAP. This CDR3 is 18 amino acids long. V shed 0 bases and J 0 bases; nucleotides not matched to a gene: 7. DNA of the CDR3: TGTGCTAGTGGTTTGGTATTGGGACAGGGGACGATGAACACTGAAGCTTTCTTT. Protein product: CASGLVLGQGTMNTEAFF. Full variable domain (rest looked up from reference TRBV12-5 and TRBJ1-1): DARVTQTPRHKVTEMGQEVTMRCQPILGHNTVFWYRQTMMQGLELLAYFRNRAPLDDSGMPKDRFSAEMPDATLATLKIQPSEPRDSAVYFCASGLVLGQGTMNTEAFFGQGTRLTVV.